This is a list of T cell receptor beta chains from one sample in a study of blood T cell repertoires in COVID-19. The protocol was immunoSEQ multiplex PCR, while the TCRdb copy is restricted to in-frame clones and leaves out a portion. The repertoire consists of tens of thousands of clones, with roughly 88% occurring once and the leading ten covering around 1.5%. The sample comprised peripheral blood. The source is a human donor in a cohort sampled during active COVID-19. CDR3s include the opening cysteine and the closing phenylalanine or tryptophan. The D gene is left open where the match is weak. Not every row has a clone size; where given, it reads once, few, many or a size class.

J	D	V	size	CDR3	DNA
TRBJ2-5	TRBD1	TRBV4-2	.	CASSTTGVQETQYF	TGTGCCAGCAGCACAACAGGGGTCCAAGAGACCCAGTACTTC
TRBJ2-7	TRBD2	TRBV19	.	CASSLSTGTSGRVYEQYF	TGTGCCAGTAGCCTATCAACCGGGACTAGCGGGAGAGTATACGAGCAGTACTTC
TRBJ1-6	.	TRBV11-3	.	CASGRGNNSPLHF	TGTGCCAGCGGCAGGGGCAATAATTCACCCCTCCACTTT
TRBJ2-7	TRBD2	TRBV10-3	once	CAISEVAGIGRGQYF	TGTGCCATCAGTGAGGTAGCGGGAATCGGGAGGGGGCAGTACTTC
TRBJ1-1	TRBD1	TRBV7-2	few	CASRITGTGLAEAFF	TGTGCCAGCAGAATCACCGGGACAGGGCTGGCTGAAGCTTTCTTT
TRBJ1-5	.	TRBV6-1	once	CASSEMDSGQPQHF	TGTGCCAGCAGTGAGATGGATTCGGGTCAGCCCCAGCATTTT
TRBJ2-1	TRBD1	TRBV7-2	.	CASSSPRRQGVSSYNEQFF	TGTGCCAGCAGCTCACCCCGTCGACAGGGGGTATCCTCCTACAATGAGCAGTTCTTC
TRBJ2-6	TRBD1	TRBV9	.	CASSPGGAGANVLTF	TGTGCCAGCAGCCCAGGGGGCGCTGGGGCCAACGTCCTGACTTTC
TRBJ2-1	TRBD2	TRBV5-1	once	CASSPGLAGYNEQFF	TGCGCCAGCAGCCCGGGACTAGCCGGTTACAATGAGCAGTTCTTC
TRBJ2-1	TRBD2	TRBV9	.	CASSVGRGGVLTYNEQFF	TGTGCCAGCAGCGTAGGGAGGGGAGGGGTGCTGACCTACAATGAGCAGTTCTTC
TRBJ1-6	TRBD1	TRBV5-6	.	CASSFFTPQGALHF	TGTGCCAGCAGCTTTTTCACACCTCAGGGGGCCCTCCACTTT
TRBJ2-1	TRBD2	TRBV4-1	.	CASSQWTSGSNEQFF	TGCGCCAGCAGCCAGTGGACTAGCGGGTCCAATGAGCAGTTCTTC
TRBJ1-2	TRBD1	TRBV5-1	.	CASRIGNRGAGYTF	TGCGCCAGCAGAATCGGGAACAGGGGAGCCGGCTACACCTTC
TRBJ1-3	.	TRBV9	.	CASSREDPYSGNTIYF	TGTGCCAGCAGCCGGGAGGACCCCTACTCTGGAAACACCATATATTTT
TRBJ2-2	.	TRBV9	.	CASTKTIQGSTGELFF	TGTGCCAGCACCAAGACGATACAGGGAAGCACCGGGGAGCTGTTTTTT
TRBJ2-5	.	TRBV29-1	.	CSVDSGGVETQYF	TGCAGCGTTGATTCGGGGGGCGTTGAGACCCAGTACTTC
TRBJ1-5	TRBD1	TRBV7-8	.	CASSYDRVSNQPQHF	TGTGCCAGCAGTTATGACAGGGTGAGCAATCAGCCCCAGCATTTT
TRBJ1-5	TRBD1	TRBV7-2	.	CASSSDRGLQPQHF	TGTGCCAGCAGCTCGGACAGGGGTTTGCAGCCCCAGCATTTT
TRBJ2-1	TRBD2	TRBV19	.	CASSILAGGNYNEQFF	TGTGCCAGTAGTATACTCGCGGGAGGTAACTACAATGAGCAGTTCTTC
TRBJ1-2	TRBD1	TRBV28	.	CASSPGTGTYGYTF	TGTGCCAGCAGTCCAGGGACAGGAACCTATGGCTACACCTTC
TRBJ2-5	TRBD2	TRBV9	.	CASSAGGGKETQYF	TGTGCCAGCAGCGCCGGCGGGGGTAAAGAGACCCAGTACTTC
TRBJ2-7	.	TRBV7-8	.	CASSLTDGGSYEQYF	TGTGCCAGCAGCCTAACTGACGGGGGATCCTACGAGCAGTACTTC
TRBJ2-3	.	TRBV11-1	.	CASSDGGTDTQYF	TGTGCCAGCAGCGACGGGGGAACAGATACGCAGTATTTT
TRBJ1-2	.	TRBV7-9	.	CASSSREGYTF	TGTGCCAGCAGCAGCAGGGAAGGCTACACCTTC
TRBJ2-3	.	TRBV24-1	.	CATGPRTDYYTQYF	TGTGCCACCGGACCCAGGACAGACTACTATACGCAGTATTTT
TRBJ1-1	.	TRBV19	.	CASTLGGRIMNTEAFF	TGTGCCAGTACCCTCGGGGGACGGATCATGAACACTGAAGCTTTCTTT
TRBJ2-7	.	TRBV7-9	.	CASSLGLTSYEQYF	TGTGCCAGCAGCTTAGGACTTACCTCCTACGAGCAGTACTTC
TRBJ1-3	.	TRBV7-9	.	CASSGEGGPRLNSGNTIYF	TGTGCCAGCAGCGGGGAGGGGGGACCGCGTCTCAACTCTGGAAACACCATATATTTT
TRBJ2-3	.	TRBV4-3	.	CASTSVCRDLTDTQYF	TGCGCCAGCACCAGCGTGTGCAGGGATCTGACAGATACGCAGTATTTT
TRBJ2-2	TRBD1	TRBV18	once	CASGTGNTGELFF	TGTGCCAGCGGGACAGGTAACACCGGGGAGCTGTTTTTT
TRBJ2-1	TRBD1	TRBV24-1	.	CATSDAKDRESYNEQFF	TGTGCCACCAGTGATGCCAAGGACAGGGAATCCTACAATGAGCAGTTCTTC